The 13 T cell receptor beta chains presented below share a single source sample, sequenced in a study of CD8+ T cells in alopecia areata. Sample treatment: oral pan-JAK inhibitor, 5-10 mg twice daily. After isolation, RNA underwent reverse transcription to generate cDNA as the sequencing template. Profiled with immunoSEQ multiplex PCR; TCRdb holds only in-frame clones, not every one. The sample has 110,000 to 150,000 clones; around half are singletons. The sequencing used CD8+ T cells sorted from blood, collected at week 4, from a patient treated with tofacitinib. The receptor set was obtained from a human donor with alopecia areata.

As DNA, the CDR3 is TGTGCCAGCAGCCAAGAGAGGAGACTTTACTCTGGAAACACCATATATTTT. Translation: CASSQERRLYSGNTIYF. V gene TRBV14 combines with J gene TRBJ1-3; no reliable D call. This CDR3 has 17 residues. V was trimmed by 0 bases and J by 0 bases, leaving 12 bases between them. Germline CDR1 is SGHDN and CDR2 is FVKESK.

The V and J genes are TRBV30 and TRBJ2-2, with D possibly matching TRBD1 (5 bases). The CDR3 is 14 residues long. Germline loops: CDR1 GTSNPN, CDR2 SVGIG (reference sequence). V was clipped by 5 bases and J by 5 bases, with 15 bases between them. The CDR3 DNA sequence: TGTGCCTGGGATATAACAGGTTTTACCGGGGAGCTGTTTTTT. Translated, it gives CAWDITGFTGELFF.

This clone has just a few counts. The CDR3 is CSVLASGESNTGELFF. CDR3 DNA sequence: TGCAGCGTTTTGGCTAGCGGGGAATCCAACACCGGGGAGCTGTTTTTT. The rearrangement joins TRBV29-1 to TRBJ2-2, with TRBD2 matching over 9 bases. This CDR3 region has 16 residues. The germline gives CDR1 SQVTM, CDR2 ANQGSEA. The V and J ends lost 5 bases and 2 bases, in that order; junction bases with no gene match: 9.

CDR3 bases: TGTGCCTGGCACTCGGACAGGGACACCGGGGAGCTGTTTTTT. It codes for CAWHSDRDTGELFF. The chain links TRBV30 to TRBJ2-2, with 8 bases that match TRBD1. Germline loops: CDR1 GTSNPN, CDR2 SVGIG (reference sequence). The CDR3 totals 14 residues. V lost 5 bases and J lost 3; bases outside the gene matches: 5.

V and J are TRBV11-2 and TRBJ1-1, with D unresolved. Germline-derived CDR1 and CDR2 are SGHAT and FQNNGV. The CDR3 spans 16 residues. V was clipped by 5 bases and J by 0 bases, with 16 bases between them. CDR3 sequence: CASSDYKEGLNTEAFF. The CDR3 DNA follows: TGTGCCAGCAGCGACTACAAGGAAGGACTGAACACTGAAGCTTTCTTT.

V and J are TRBV4-2 and TRBJ2-7, with 10 bases identical to TRBD2. Germline V gene sequence: CDR1 LGHNA, CDR2 YNFKEQ. V lost 1 base and J lost 3; bases outside the gene matches: 3. This CDR3 is 15 amino acids long. The CDR3, as DNA: TGTGCCAGCAGCCAAGCAGCGGGGGGGAACTACGAGCAGTACTTC. This encodes CASSQAAGGNYEQYF.

The chain employs TRBV4-1 and TRBJ2-7, with 7 positions matching TRBD2. Germline V CDR1 and CDR2: MGHRA, YSYEKL. J gave up 7 bases and V 5 bases, and 11 bases lay outside the gene matches. The CDR3 has 14 residues. The CDR3 sequence is CASSSVGGTGEQYF. CDR3 DNA: TGCGCCAGCAGCTCGGTCGGGGGGACGGGGGAGCAGTACTTC.

The CDR3 DNA follows: TGTGCCATCAGTGAGTCGCAGACAATTAATCAGCCCCAGCATTTT. Translation: CAISESQTINQPQHF. This rearrangement joins TRBV10-3 to TRBJ1-5, with D unclear. With 0 bases removed from V and 4 bases from J, the gap between germline ends came to 10 bases. CDR1 is ENHRY and CDR2 is SYGVKD in the germline V gene. This CDR3 comprises 15 residues.

Only a few counts were recorded for this clone. The gene calls are TRBV29-1 and TRBJ2-7; TRBD2 might be the D (5 bases). V lost 3 bases and J lost 0, with 9 bases in between. CDR1 is SQVTM and CDR2 is ANQGSEA in the germline V gene. The CDR3 runs 13 residues. CDR3 amino acids: CSVDEGNSYEQYF. CDR3 nucleotides: TGCAGCGTTGATGAGGGAAACTCCTACGAGCAGTACTTC.

The chain couples TRBV27 to TRBJ2-3; 7 bases fit TRBD2. Per the germline V gene, CDR1 is MNHEY and CDR2 is SMNVEV (reference sequence). J gave up 1 base and V 5 bases, and 3 bases lay outside the gene matches. The CDR3 is 14 residues long. The CDR3 DNA is TGTGCCAGCAGTGGACTAGTGGGCACAGATACGCAGTATTTT. Protein sequence: CASSGLVGTDTQYF.

The rearrangement uses TRBV29-1 and TRBJ2-5; TRBD2 matches 12 bases. This CDR3 has 17 amino acids. J lost 5 bases, V lost 3 bases, and 13 bases had no gene match. Germline V gives CDR1 SQVTM, CDR2 ANQGSEA. CDR3 region: CSVDPRLAGELGETQYF. The CDR3 DNA sequence: TGCAGCGTTGATCCCAGACTAGCGGGGGAGCTCGGTGAGACCCAGTACTTC.

Only one count was recorded for this clone. The chain uses TRBV9 and TRBJ2-7, with D unclear. The CDR3 has 15 amino acids. The ends were cut back, 4 bases at V and 0 bases at J, with 14 bases in the middle. Germline V gene lookup returns CDR1 SGDLS and CDR2 YYNGEE. The CDR3 DNA sequence: TGTGCCAGCAGCCCGAGCCCCGATTACTCCTACGAGCAGTACTTC. Protein: CASSPSPDYSYEQYF.

With respect to this clone: One junction end does not reproduce the germline sequence, and a read error may be involved. The gene calls are TRBV29-1 and TRBJ2-7; a possible D gene is TRBD2 (7 bases). Germline V gene lookup returns CDR1 SQVTM and CDR2 ANQGSEA. The CDR3 has 11 amino acids. The CDR3 DNA sequence: TGCAGCGTAATGGAGGCAGGGGAGGGGGTCTTC. This encodes CSVMEAGEGVF.